Ten or more counts support the clone carrying this TCR beta chain. Antigen unknown. The sample originates from a study of human T cells and chemical hapten exposure. General study findings and limits: Expanded TCRs grouped into significantly more large CDR3 similarity clusters than controls produced.

Via MiXCR, TCRdb re-called the RACE reads, giving one row per CDR3 protein. This sample has some 89,000 distinct CDR3 sequences; roughly a tenth occur once, and the top ten carry about 2.5%. Time point noted: patch test 2, 6 weeks after DPC sensitization. Treatment described: therapeutic diphenylcyclopropenone sensitization with weekly scalp DPC. Blood draws preceded each patch test application. Germline V gives CDR1 LNHDA, CDR2 SQIVND (reference sequence). Losses at the gene ends were 4 bases for V and 5 bases for J; bases not matched to a gene: 2. This CDR3 comprises 14 residues. Material: whole blood, obtained in connection with sensitization to the hapten diphenylcyclopropenone (DPC). This sequence was found in a woman aged 25 to 39 with alopecia areata. Some clones in this sample may be carry-over from other donors' samples. J is TRBJ1-4 and V is TRBV19; 9 bases are shared with TRBD1. The CDR3 sequence is CASSKDRGNEKLFF. The CDR3 region has the DNA TGTGCCAGTAGTAAAGACAGGGGGAATGAAAAACTGTTTTTT.